This TCR beta chain emerged from a study of shared clonotypes between healthy human individuals. On the study more broadly: The plates for each donor numbered three CD4 naive, three CD4 memory, two CD8 naive and one CD8 memory.

For this clone: Its specificity is not known.

This table comes from immunoSEQ multiplex PCR, and its TCRdb copy is limited to in-frame clones, with some not included. Of 550,000 to 600,000 clones in the sample, about 98% were seen once. Overall study findings and caveats: Larger richness was generally estimated for naive than memory subsets. An expected dependence of interdonor clonotype sharing on sequencing depth was noted.

Naive CD8 isolation took CD45RO-negative cells positively selected for CCR7 and excluded terminally differentiated effector memory CD45RA+ cells. The donors, all of them Caucasian adults, lived in Nashville, Tennessee. V gave up 0 bases and J gave up 8 bases, with 17 bases separating them. CDR3 length: 16 residues. From germline, CDR1 is MNHEY and CDR2 SMNVEV (reference sequence). J is TRBJ2-1 and V is TRBV27; possibly TRBD2 for D (5 bases). The sequencing input was naive CD8+ T cells sorted from blood. The sequence derives from a man in his thirties or forties in good health. The CDR3 DNA reads as TGTGCCAGCAGTTTATCGAAACTCGGTTCGCGGGATGAGCAGTTCTTC. This encodes CASSLSKLGSRDEQFF.